These 14 T cell receptor beta chains originate from one sample sequenced in a study of vaccination effects on CD4 cells after COVID-19. Their antigen targets remain unknown. Sequencing used immunoSEQ multiplex PCR; TCRdb keeps in-frame clones, though not all of them. The sample has fewer than 55,000 clones, 60% to 75% seen once. A roughly ten-day culture period preceded the isolation of CD4+ T cells. Participants were vaccinated with two doses of either the BNT162b2 or mRNA-1273 vaccine. This sample comprised CD4+ T cells from PBMCs cultured without peptide, obtained after COVID-19 vaccination. The receptor source for this set is a human donor who received a COVID-19 vaccine.

CDR3 sequence: CASSLDRGRETQYF. CDR3 DNA: TGTGCCAGCAGCTTAGATCGGGGGCGCGAGACCCAGTACTTC. This chain joins TRBV11-2 and TRBJ2-5; D might be TRBD1 or TRBD2, each matching 6 bases. Looked up from germline, CDR1 is SGHAT and CDR2 is FQNNGV. Trimming removed 0 bases at V and 5 bases at J, with 10 bases between. The length of the CDR3 is 14 residues.

The chain uses TRBV2 and TRBJ1-6; D perhaps matches TRBD1 (6 bases). The length of the CDR3 is 14 residues. Germline V gene data show CDR1 as SNHLY and CDR2 as FYNNEI. V shed 9 bases and J shed 7 bases, with 16 bases lying between them. CDR3 sequence reads: CASLRQELNSPLHF. CDR3 sequence (DNA): TGTGCCAGTCTCCGACAGGAACTAAATTCACCCCTCCACTTT.

The rearrangement joins TRBV5-1 to TRBJ2-2, with TRBD2 matching 10 bases. V lost 3 bases, J lost 6 bases, and 2 bases stayed unmatched. CDR1 and CDR2 (germline): SGHRS, YFSETQ. The CDR3 runs 14 residues. The CDR3 sequence is CASSWGLASGELFF. The CDR3, as DNA: TGCGCCAGCAGCTGGGGACTAGCGTCCGGGGAGCTGTTTTTT.

In nucleotides, the CDR3 is TGTGCCAGCAGCGGCCGCGGGACGTATCAGGATTCACCCCTCCACTTT. This translates into CASSGRGTYQDSPLHF. The gene calls are TRBV13 and TRBJ1-6; D possibly corresponds to TRBD1 (5 bases). CDR3 length: 16 residues. V dropped 5 bases and J dropped 8 bases, with 19 bases sitting between them. The germline V gene encodes CDR1 PRHDT and CDR2 FYEKMQ (reference sequence).

This chain connects TRBV5-1 to TRBJ1-2, with TRBD1 matching over 8 bases. The CDR3 has 13 residues. CDR1 is SGHRS and CDR2 is YFSETQ in the germline V gene. The V and J ends lost 3 bases and 6 bases, in that order; junction bases with no gene match: 4. CDR3 sequence (DNA): TGCGCCAGCAGCTCGGGACAGGAAAATGGCTACACCTTC. Residues: CASSSGQENGYTF.

V gene TRBV6-5 combines with J gene TRBJ1-2; TRBD1 might be the D (5 bases). The CDR3 runs 15 residues. The V end was cut by 5 bases, the J end by 4 bases, with 17 bases between. Looked up from germline, CDR1 is MNHEY and CDR2 is SVGAGI. The CDR3 loop reads CASSNQLGTSYGYTF. The CDR3 DNA sequence: TGTGCCAGCAGTAATCAACTCGGGACCTCCTATGGCTACACCTTC.

This chain uses TRBV6-5 with TRBJ1-1, with a weak D call TRBD1 (5 bases). The CDR3 extends over 14 amino acids. V dropped 1 base and J dropped 8 bases, with 14 bases sitting between them. Per the germline V gene, CDR1 is MNHEY and CDR2 is SVGAGI. The CDR3 region has the DNA TGTGCCAGCAGTTACTTTCGAGGGGCTGAAGAAGCTTTCTTT. Translating it yields CASSYFRGAEEAFF.

This clone was seen a handful of times. The chain combines TRBV2 with TRBJ2-7; no clear D gene. Trimming cost V 7 bases and J 0 bases, with 19 bases left between them. This CDR3 has 16 amino acids. Germline CDR1 and CDR2: SNHLY and FYNNEI. The CDR3 DNA follows: TGTGCCAGCATCTCCCGACAAGGTTGGGACTCCTACGAGCAGTACTTC. This encodes CASISRQGWDSYEQYF.

This clone showed up just once. This chain links TRBV7-9 with TRBJ1-2; 8 bases map to TRBD1. The germline CDR1 and CDR2 sequences are SEHNR and FQNEAQ (reference sequence). With V trimmed by 3 bases and J by 6 bases, 6 bases remained unmatched. CDR3 length: 14 amino acids. The CDR3 bases are TGTGCCAGCAGCTTTAGTACAGGGGGGGATGGCTACACCTTC. Its translation: CASSFSTGGDGYTF.

The gene calls are TRBV5-1 and TRBJ2-3; 7 bases fit TRBD1. V dropped 4 bases and J dropped 2; count of bases not matched to a gene: 4. The CDR3 sequence is 14 residues long. Germline V gene lookup returns CDR1 SGHRS and CDR2 YFSETQ. CDR3: CASSEGQFTDTQYF. The CDR3 nucleotides read TGCGCCAGCAGCGAGGGACAGTTCACAGATACGCAGTATTTT.

V and J are TRBV7-9 and TRBJ2-1; D call uncertain. Deletions cut 0 bases from V and 1 base from J, with 4 bases between. CDR1 SEHNR and CDR2 FQNEAQ come from the germline V gene (reference sequence). The CDR3 runs to 14 residues. As DNA, the CDR3 is TGTGCCAGCAGCTTAGCTAATTCCTACAATGAGCAGTTCTTC. It specifies CASSLANSYNEQFF. Full variable domain (missing parts from reference TRBV7-9 and TRBJ2-1): DTGVSQNPRHKITKRGQNVTFRCDPISEHNRLYWYRQTLGQGPEFLTYFQNEAQLEKSRLLSDRFSAERPKGSFSTLEIQRTEQGDSAMYLCASSLANSYNEQFFGPGTRLTVL.

This rearrangement joins TRBV5-1 to TRBJ2-7; 8 positions match TRBD2. Germline CDR1 SGHRS, CDR2 YFSETQ. CDR3 length equals 16 residues. Trimming at V came to 2 bases and at J to 3 bases, leaving 10 bases not matched to a gene. The CDR3 is CASSFSPPAGDYEQYF. The CDR3 region has the DNA TGCGCCAGCAGCTTCTCCCCCCCAGCGGGGGACTACGAGCAGTACTTC.

The genes are TRBV19 and TRBJ2-3; D gene ambiguous. CDR3 size: 11 residues. Trimming took 10 bases from V and 3 from J, leaving 8 bases between them. Germline V CDR1 and CDR2: LNHDA, SQIVND (reference sequence). In DNA, the CDR3 is TGTGCCACCCCCCCAACAGATACGCAGTATTTT. It translates to CATPPTDTQYF. Variable domain in full (rest from reference TRBV19 and TRBJ2-3): DGGITQSPKYLFRKEGQNVTLSCEQNLNHDAMYWYRQDPGQGLRLIYYSQIVNDFQKGDIAEGYSVSREKKESFPLTVTSAQKNPTAFYLCATPPTDTQYFGPGTRLTVL.

The CDR3 nucleotides read TGTGCCAGCAGCTTAGGCGGGGGCCGGGAGACCCAGTACTTC. As protein: CASSLGGGRETQYF. This rearrangement joins TRBV7-9 to TRBJ2-5; possible D gene TRBD2, 7 bases. Germline V gene sequence: CDR1 SEHNR, CDR2 FQNEAQ (reference sequence). V gave up 1 base and J gave up 5 bases, with 11 bases separating them. The CDR3 runs 14 residues.